These 17 T cell receptor beta chains were sequenced from one sample in a study of OX40 agonist ivuxolimab in advanced cancers. Profiling relied on immunoSEQ multiplex PCR, and the TCRdb table lists in-frame clones only, not all of them. The sample holds roughly 45,000 clones, 88% seen once. The sample was CD4+ or CD8+ T cells sorted from blood, taken in a trial of the OX40 agonist ivuxolimab. The receptors come from an adult with an advanced solid tumor such as melanoma, head and neck, liver or kidney cancer.

The gene calls are TRBV28 and TRBJ2-4; D gene ambiguous. Germline loops: CDR1 MDHEN, CDR2 SYDVKM. V gave up 5 bases and J gave up 10 bases, with 24 bases separating them. The CDR3 totals 16 residues. The CDR3 DNA reads TGTGCCAGCAGTCCCTTTGGTGGGCTTCAATTCCGAATTCAGTACTTC. Its protein is CASSPFGGLQFRIQYF.

This clone occurred once. The chain uses TRBV7-9 and TRBJ2-1; 10 bases agree with TRBD2. J lost 6 bases, V lost 5 bases, and 16 bases had no gene match. This CDR3 has 18 residues. Germline CDR1 SEHNR, CDR2 FQNEAQ (reference sequence). CDR3 DNA sequence: TGTGCCAGCAGCGGGGGGGCTAGCGGGGGCCCTCTAGTCAATGAGCAGTTCTTC. As protein: CASSGGASGGPLVNEQFF. The variable domain in full, completed from reference TRBV7-9 and TRBJ2-1, reads DTGVSQNPRHKITKRGQNVTFRCDPISEHNRLYWYRQTLGQGPEFLTYFQNEAQLEKSRLLSDRFSAERPKGSFSTLEIQRTEQGDSAMYLCASSGGASGGPLVNEQFFGPGTRLTVL.

V and J are TRBV7-9 and TRBJ2-1; the match to TRBD1 covers 7 bases. Losses at the gene ends were 3 bases for V and 7 bases for J; bases not matched to a gene: 12. Per the germline V gene, CDR1 is SEHNR and CDR2 is FQNEAQ (reference sequence). There are 16 residues in the CDR3. The DNA for the CDR3 is TGTGCCAGCAGCTTTCTCGACAGGGTGGTGGAGAATGAGCAGTTCTTC. Amino acid sequence: CASSFLDRVVENEQFF. The variable domain in full, completed from reference TRBV7-9 and TRBJ2-1, reads DTGVSQNPRHKITKRGQNVTFRCDPISEHNRLYWYRQTLGQGPEFLTYFQNEAQLEKSRLLSDRFSAERPKGSFSTLEIQRTEQGDSAMYLCASSFLDRVVENEQFFGPGTRLTVL.

This chain uses TRBV28 with TRBJ1-5; D uncertain. The V and J ends lost 5 bases and 9 bases respectively, with 11 bases between them. Per germline, CDR1 MDHEN and CDR2 SYDVKM. This CDR3 comprises 12 residues. CDR3 sequence (DNA): TGTGCCAGCAGTCCTCCCCGGGGGCCCCAGCATTTT. Residues: CASSPPRGPQHF.

The chain employs TRBV21-1 and TRBJ2-3; TRBD2 reflects the table's D call only, with no check against the DNA. TRBV21-1 is an annotated pseudogene. The length of the CDR3 is 23 residues. CDR3 amino acids: CASSKAAGVLASSLFFPTDTQYF. The CDR3 coding sequence is TGTGCCAGCAGCAAAGCGGCTGGGGTACTAGCAAGTTCCCTCTTTTTCCCCACAGATACGCAGTATTTT.

The CDR3 is CASSSVHQTNEKLFF. As DNA, the CDR3 is TGTGCCAGCAGTTCCGTGCATCAAACTAATGAAAAACTGTTTTTT. The rearrangement links TRBV6-5 to TRBJ1-4; D is ambiguous. Germline CDR1 and CDR2: MNHEY and SVGAGI. The CDR3 runs 15 residues. V lost 4 bases and J lost 1, with 10 bases in between.

The CDR3 region is CASSLGGKVTGELFF. In DNA, the CDR3 is TGTGCCAGCAGCTTGGGGGGAAAGGTCACCGGGGAGCTGTTTTTT. The chain links TRBV7-3 to TRBJ2-2, with D perhaps TRBD2 (6 bases). The V and J ends lost 3 bases and 4 bases respectively, with 12 bases between them. CDR3 size: 15 residues. Germline assignment: CDR1 SGHTA and CDR2 FQGTGA.

The chain is built from TRBV6-1 and TRBJ2-3, with 9 bases fitting TRBD2. After removal of 5 bases from V and 2 bases from J, the junction contained 2 bases not matched to a gene. The CDR3 has 14 residues. The germline CDR1 and CDR2 sequences are MNHNS and SASEGT. CDR3 sequence: CASSRTSATDTQYF. CDR3 coding DNA: TGTGCCAGCAGTCGGACTAGCGCCACAGATACGCAGTATTTT.

In this sample, this clone turned up a few times. The chain joins TRBV25-1 to TRBJ1-4; maybe TRBD1 (6 bases). There are 15 residues in the CDR3. Trimming removed 4 bases from V and 8 bases from J, with 17 bases in between. CDR1 MGHDK and CDR2 SYGVNS come from the germline V gene. The chain's CDR3 is CASSVRGRGEEKLFF. As DNA, the CDR3 is TGTGCCAGCAGTGTGAGGGGAAGGGGGGAAGAAAAACTGTTTTTT.

The genes are TRBV11-3 and TRBJ2-5; D may be TRBD1 or TRBD2 (7 bases each). Germline values: CDR1 SGHNT, CDR2 YENEEA. Trimming cost V 4 bases and J 2 bases, with 17 bases left between them. The CDR3 sequence is 16 residues long. CDR3 DNA: TGTGCCAGCAGCTCACCCAGAGCGGGACAGCAAGAGACCCAGTACTTC. Protein: CASSSPRAGQQETQYF.

CDR3 amino acids: CASPTSGRSDTQYF. The CDR3 DNA reads as TGTGCCAGCCCTACTAGCGGGAGATCAGATACGCAGTATTTT. The V and J genes are TRBV28 and TRBJ2-3, with 11 bases lining up with TRBD2. CDR1 is MDHEN, CDR2 SYDVKM, per germline. V shed 8 bases and J 4 bases; nucleotides not matched to a gene: 5. The CDR3 is 14 amino acids.

About this clone itself: Other nucleotide sequences in the sample specify the same CDR3. Written as DNA, the CDR3 is TGTGCCAGCAGTTTAGCACAGGGGTCTGGCTACACCTTC. This codes for CASSLAQGSGYTF. This sequence joins TRBV27 and TRBJ1-2; 7 positions match TRBD1. The germline gives CDR1 MNHEY, CDR2 SMNVEV (reference sequence). The junction had 4 bases not matched to a gene; V was cut back by 2 bases and J by 7 bases. The CDR3 loop spans 13 amino acids.

In DNA form, the CDR3 reads TGTGCCAGCAGGCGACAGGGGGCCTTCTACACTGAAGCTTTCTTT. Its translation is CASRRQGAFYTEAFF. V gene TRBV28 combines with J gene TRBJ1-1; 10 nucleotides match TRBD1. Looked up from germline, CDR1 is MDHEN and CDR2 is SYDVKM. The ends lost 6 bases at V and 3 bases at J; junction bases unmatched: 7. The CDR3 contains 15 residues.

The chain has TRBV19 and TRBJ2-5, with TRBD1 identical over 11 bases. Germline CDR1 LNHDA, CDR2 SQIVND (reference sequence). The CDR3 is 16 amino acids. After removal of 7 bases from V and 2 bases from J, the junction contained 9 bases not matched to a gene. The CDR3 bases are TGTGCCAGTAAGAGGACAGGGGGCAGTGGGCAAGAGACCCAGTACTTC. It specifies CASKRTGGSGQETQYF.

This sequence joins TRBV29-1 and TRBJ1-2, with 7 bases that match TRBD1. Trimming cost V 3 bases and J 4 bases; bases outside gene matches: 2. The CDR3 sequence is 12 residues long. CDR1 is SQVTM and CDR2 is ANQGSEA in the germline V gene. The CDR3 protein is CSVEGQSYGYTF. Here the CDR3 DNA reads TGCAGCGTTGAGGGACAGTCCTATGGCTACACCTTC.

The rearrangement uses TRBV6-5 and TRBJ2-2, with D possibly being TRBD1 (5 bases). Germline CDR1 MNHEY, CDR2 SVGAGI. The CDR3 has 14 residues. V was pared by 2 bases and J by 6 bases, with 10 bases between. DNA of the CDR3: TGTGCCAGCAGTTACCCAGGGTTATCCGGGGAGCTGTTTTTT. Translation: CASSYPGLSGELFF.

V is TRBV27 and J is TRBJ2-7; D might be TRBD1 or TRBD2, each matching 5 bases. CDR1 is MNHEY and CDR2 is SMNVEV in the germline V gene (reference sequence). The CDR3 is made up of 14 amino acids. Between the trimmed V and J ends, which lost 3 bases and 2 bases, there was a span of 11 bases. In DNA, the CDR3 is TGTGCCAGCAGTTTTGGGGGTAACCCCTACGAGCAGTACTTC. This codes for CASSFGGNPYEQYF.